Each of the 26 T cell receptor beta chains below was sequenced from the same sample in a study of CD8 T cells in Susac syndrome. Reverse transcription of roughly 0.5 to 1 ug RNA was carried out with random hexamers. Each CDR3 protein gets one entry after TCRdb re-called the immunoSEQ multiplex PCR reads with MiXCR. In the table there are 160,000 or so distinct CDR3 sequences, roughly 94% of which are singletons. The specimen sequenced was CD4+ T cells from PBMCs. These TCRs come from a human donor with multiple sclerosis.

On this clonotype itself: At one boundary the junction diverges from the germline segment, which might be a read error. This sequence joins TRBV29-1 and TRBJ2-7; TRBD1 matches at 9 bases. In germline, CDR1 is SQVTM, CDR2 ANQGSEA. The CDR3 length is 13 residues. CDR3 nucleotide sequence: TGCAGCGCAAGGGACAGGGCACAAGGCGAGCACTACTTC. Residues: CSARDRAQGEHYF.

CDR3 region: CASSLPGDEQYF. CDR3 sequence (DNA): TGCGCCAGCAGCCTCCCGGGGGACGAGCAGTACTTC. V and J are TRBV5-1 and TRBJ2-7; possible D gene TRBD2, 6 bases. CDR1 and CDR2 from the germline V gene are SGHRS and YFSETQ. Trimming pared 4 bases from V and 5 bases from J, leaving 10 bases between. The CDR3 covers 12 residues.

The chain recombines TRBV15 with TRBJ1-2, with no clear D. The CDR3 covers 16 residues. The V end was cut by 2 bases, the J end by 2 bases, with 15 bases between. Germline V CDR1 and CDR2: LNHNV, YYDKDF (reference sequence). The CDR3 DNA is TGTGCCACCAGCAGACTCCCGGCCTGGGAAAACTATGGCTACACCTTC. This codes for CATSRLPAWENYGYTF.

The J gene is TRBJ2-1, the V gene TRBV6-4; D perhaps matches TRBD1 (6 bases). The germline V and J ends were trimmed by 4 bases and 10 bases, with 14 bases remaining between them. Germline CDR1 reads MRHNA; CDR2 reads SNTAGT. The CDR3 sequence is 13 residues long. The CDR3 DNA is TGTGCCAGCAGTGGCTACAGGGAAGCCGAGCAGTTCTTC. This codes for CASSGYREAEQFF.

This chain uses TRBV12-3 or TRBV12-4 with TRBJ1-2, with 8 bases that match TRBD1. This CDR3 has 15 residues. J was trimmed by 5 bases and V by 4 bases; bases with no gene match: 9. The CDR3 sequence is CASSSPHRGIYGYTF. The CDR3 nucleotides read TGTGCCAGCAGTTCTCCCCACAGGGGGATTTATGGCTACACCTTC.

The J gene is TRBJ1-1, the V gene TRBV19; the D is unclear. V was shortened by 7 bases and J by 0 bases, with 9 bases between the two germline ends. This CDR3 is built from 13 residues. Germline V gene sequence: CDR1 LNHDA, CDR2 SQIVND (reference sequence). CDR3: CASKVAMNTEAFF. The CDR3, as DNA: TGTGCCAGTAAAGTCGCGATGAACACTGAAGCTTTCTTT. Drawing the rest from reference TRBV19 and TRBJ1-1, the complete variable domain is DGGITQSPKYLFRKEGQNVTLSCEQNLNHDAMYWYRQDPGQGLRLIYYSQIVNDFQKGDIAEGYSVSREKKESFPLTVTSAQKNPTAFYLCASKVAMNTEAFFGQGTRLTVV.

V is TRBV19 and J is TRBJ2-4, with 12 bases aligning to TRBD2. J lost 8 bases, V lost 5 bases, and 10 bases had no gene match. The CDR3 totals 16 residues. Looked up from germline, CDR1 is LNHDA and CDR2 is SQIVND (reference sequence). The CDR3 nucleotides are TGTGCCAGTAGTGGGAGACTAGCGGGAGACGGTGACATTCAGTACTTC. This translates into CASSGRLAGDGDIQYF.

The V call is TRBV2, the J call TRBJ2-7; D not certain. This CDR3 comprises 14 residues. Trimming took off 1 base at V and 6 bases at J, with 13 bases between the two ends. The V gene's germline CDR1 is SNHLY and CDR2 FYNNEI. The CDR3 DNA is TGTGCCAGCAGTGAAGGAGACCCCAGAGGCGAGCAGTACTTC. Encoded protein: CASSEGDPRGEQYF. Full variable domain (rest looked up from reference TRBV2 and TRBJ2-7): EPEVTQTPSHQVTQMGQEVILRCVPISNHLYFYWYRQILGQKVEFLVSFYNNEISEKSEIFDDQFSVERPDGSNFTLKIRSTKLEDSAMYFCASSEGDPRGEQYFGPGTRLTVT.

The rearrangement uses TRBV5-1 and TRBJ2-3; TRBD1 aligns across 8 bases. This CDR3 is built from 15 residues. V shed 0 bases, J shed 6 bases, and the junction held 6 bases outside the gene matches. The germline CDR1 and CDR2 sequences are SGHRS and YFSETQ. This CDR3 is CASSLEDRAEDTQYF. Here the CDR3 DNA reads TGCGCCAGCAGCTTGGAGGACAGGGCCGAGGATACGCAGTATTTT.

The chain carries TRBV19 and TRBJ1-2, with 10 bases aligning to TRBD1. CDR1 and CDR2 (germline): LNHDA, SQIVND (reference sequence). The CDR3 spans 15 residues. V lost 10 bases, J lost 5 bases, and 13 bases stayed unmatched. CDR3 sequence reads: CATKRGTGVEYGYTF. As DNA, the CDR3 is TGTGCCACTAAACGCGGGACAGGGGTTGAATATGGCTACACCTTC.

V is TRBV3-1 and J is TRBJ2-1; D may be TRBD2 (5 bases). Germline CDR1 reads LGHDT; CDR2 reads YNNKEL (reference sequence). V lost 2 bases and J 3 bases, leaving 8 bases between the germline ends. The CDR3 is made up of 14 amino acids. CDR3 region: CASSQLRDYNEQFF. CDR3 nucleotides: TGTGCCAGCAGCCAATTGAGGGACTACAATGAGCAGTTCTTC.

This sequence joins TRBV28 and TRBJ2-3; 10 nucleotides agree with TRBD2. J was trimmed by 3 bases and V by 4 bases; bases with no gene match: 4. Per the germline V gene, CDR1 is MDHEN and CDR2 is SYDVKM. The CDR3 spans 15 residues. Here the CDR3 DNA reads TGTGCCAGCAGTTCCTCAGCGGGAGGGACAGATACGCAGTATTTT. Amino acid sequence: CASSSSAGGTDTQYF.

The rearrangement links TRBV5-1 to TRBJ1-5; TRBD1 aligns across 7 bases. CDR3 length: 15 residues. Unmatched junction bases numbered 8, after V lost 4 bases and J lost 4 bases. CDR1 is SGHRS, CDR2 YFSETQ, per germline. The CDR3 spells CASSPVPGQNQPQHF. The CDR3 DNA reads TGCGCCAGCAGCCCCGTCCCGGGACAGAATCAGCCCCAGCATTTT.

Only one count was recorded for this clonotype. The CDR3 DNA reads as TGTGCCAGCAGCCCGTCATGGGGAGGGCCCGGCGAGCAGTTCTTC. This codes for CASSPSWGGPGEQFF. V gene TRBV3-1 combines with J gene TRBJ2-1, with TRBD2 matching 7 bases. Germline V gene sequence: CDR1 LGHDT, CDR2 YNNKEL (reference sequence). This CDR3 has 15 residues. The ends lost 4 bases at V and 10 bases at J; junction bases unmatched: 13.

The chain has TRBV5-6 and TRBJ1-1; D gene uncertain. This CDR3 has 16 residues. The V end lost 0 bases, the J end lost 4 bases, and 16 bases lay between the germline ends. Germline values: CDR1 SGHDT, CDR2 YYEEEE. Here the CDR3 DNA reads TGTGCCAGCAGCTTGGGTGAGGGAGCCTACAGCACTGAAGCTTTCTTT. It is translated as CASSLGEGAYSTEAFF.

The CDR3 protein is CASRGYFMNTEAFF. The DNA for the CDR3 is TGTGCCAGCAGGGGGTACTTCATGAACACTGAAGCTTTCTTT. The chain has TRBV2 and TRBJ1-1, with D unresolved. The germline V gene encodes CDR1 SNHLY and CDR2 FYNNEI. The CDR3 has 14 residues. V lost 6 bases, J lost 0 bases, and 11 bases lay in between.

The chain joins TRBV7-9 to TRBJ2-7; TRBD1 or TRBD2 may be the D gene (5 bases each). CDR3 length: 14 residues. Germline V gene lookup returns CDR1 SEHNR and CDR2 FQNEAQ (reference sequence). Trimming removed 1 base at V and 4 bases at J, with 11 bases between. The CDR3 bases are TGTGCCAGCAGCTTAGAGGTGGGGGTGTACGAGCAGTACTTC. As protein: CASSLEVGVYEQYF.

The J gene is TRBJ2-7, the V gene TRBV10-3, with D possibly being TRBD1 or TRBD2 (7 bases each). The CDR3 spans 17 residues. Per germline, CDR1 ENHRY and CDR2 SYGVKD. V lost 0 bases to trimming and J lost 7 bases, with 22 bases between them. The CDR3 nucleotides read TGTGCCATCAGTGAGTCTCACCCAGGGGGGGCATTTATGGAGCAGTACTTC. It is translated as CAISESHPGGAFMEQYF.

The chain couples TRBV24-1 to TRBJ1-5; no definite D call. The germline gives CDR1 KGHDR, CDR2 SFDVKD. This CDR3 is built from 14 residues. V lost 4 bases and J lost 5, with 11 bases in between. The CDR3 nucleotides are TGTGCCACCAGTGACCCCGGCGGTCATCAGCCCCAGCATTTT. Its translation: CATSDPGGHQPQHF.

V is TRBV28 and J is TRBJ1-1; weak D call: TRBD1 (5 bases). V was clipped by 9 bases and J by 0 bases, with 20 bases between them. The germline V gene encodes CDR1 MDHEN and CDR2 SYDVKM. This CDR3 spans 16 amino acids. The CDR3 sequence: CASFSGAGVVNTEAFF. CDR3 bases: TGTGCCAGTTTTTCCGGGGCGGGGGTAGTGAACACTGAAGCTTTCTTT.

The V gene is TRBV5-6, the J gene TRBJ1-1; tentatively, D is TRBD1 (5 bases). The CDR3 is made up of 15 amino acids. Deletions cut 3 bases from V and 2 bases from J, with 14 bases between. Germline loops: CDR1 SGHDT, CDR2 YYEEEE. CDR3 bases: TGTGCCAGCAGCTCGGTGGGGGGAGCAAACACTGAAGCTTTCTTT. It codes for CASSSVGGANTEAFF.

Written as DNA, the CDR3 is TGTGCCAGCAGCGAAACTAGCGGGAACAATGAGCAGTTCTTC. As protein: CASSETSGNNEQFF. The chain employs TRBV9 and TRBJ2-1; 10 nucleotides line up with TRBD2. Trimming at V came to 3 bases and at J to 5 bases, leaving 2 bases not matched to a gene. This CDR3 spans 14 amino acids. Germline CDR1 SGDLS, CDR2 YYNGEE.

This chain links TRBV2 with TRBJ2-2; TRBD2 matches at 13 bases. Germline V gene lookup returns CDR1 SNHLY and CDR2 FYNNEI. The CDR3 is 15 amino acids. The V gene end was trimmed by 8 bases and the J gene end by 0 bases; junction bases not matched to a gene: 0. The CDR3 bases are TGTGCCAGCGGACTAGCGGGAGCGAACACCGGGGAGCTGTTTTTT. The encoded protein is CASGLAGANTGELFF.

The chain carries TRBV7-2 and TRBJ2-7; 10 bases are a match to TRBD2. The germline CDR1 and CDR2 sequences are SGHTA and FQGNSA. The CDR3 is 15 amino acids. V was clipped by 3 bases and J by 6 bases; unmatched bases: 8. The CDR3 DNA follows: TGTGCCAGCAGCTTTGGGACACTAGCGGGGACCGAGCAGTACTTC. This codes for CASSFGTLAGTEQYF.

This chain links TRBV18 with TRBJ2-2, with D maybe TRBD2 (6 bases). The CDR3 extends over 14 amino acids. With 3 bases removed from V and 4 bases from J, the gap between germline ends came to 9 bases. Germline assignment: CDR1 KGHSH and CDR2 LQKENI. Here the CDR3 DNA reads TGTGCCAGCTCACCTCTGGAGGGCACCGGGGAGCTGTTTTTT. It codes for CASSPLEGTGELFF. The full variable domain, completed using reference TRBV18 and TRBJ2-2, is NAGVMQNPRHLVRRRGQEARLRCSPMKGHSHVYWYRQLPEEGLKFMVYLQKENIIDESGMPKERFSAEFPKEGPSILRIQQVVRGDSAAYFCASSPLEGTGELFFGEGSRLTVL.

This chain joins TRBV12-3 or TRBV12-4 and TRBJ1-2; 8 bases are a match to TRBD1. This CDR3 comprises 14 residues. V was pared by 3 bases and J by 5 bases, with 5 bases of the junction left unmatched. The CDR3 loop is CASSFGQGRYGYTF. The CDR3 nucleotides read TGTGCCAGCAGTTTCGGACAGGGACGATATGGCTACACCTTC.